This T cell receptor beta chain appears in the sequencing data of a study of CD4 and CD8 cells across lung adenocarcinoma regions. Samples came from patients with localized non-small cell lung adenocarcinoma. The length of the CDR3 is 14 residues. The V end lost 5 bases, the J end lost 0 bases, and 10 bases lay between the germline ends. TCRdb re-called the PCR reads through MiXCR, storing one row per CDR3 protein. The table lists 3,300 or so distinct CDR3 sequences, 64% of them singletons. V usage is TRBV12-3 or TRBV12-4 and J usage is TRBJ2-5; possible D gene TRBD2, 6 bases. The sample comprised CD4+ T cells from the margin of a lung tumor. This sequence was found in a female donor with lung adenocarcinoma. The CD4 and CD8 labels of this study may be unreliable. The CDR3 is CASSLRTNQETQYF. The CDR3 nucleotides read TGTGCCAGCAGTCTTAGGACTAACCAAGAGACCCAGTACTTC.